This T cell receptor (beta chain) was obtained from a study of CD8 T cells in Susac syndrome. The CDR3 is made up of 18 amino acids. The germline gives CDR1 KGHSH, CDR2 LQKENI. Trimming left V 4 bases short and J 0 bases short, with 20 bases between. RNA totalling about 0.5 to 1 ug underwent reverse transcription with random hexamers. Multiplex immunoSEQ PCR targeted 54 Vbeta and 13 Jbeta TCR beta segments. TCRdb re-derived calls from the immunoSEQ multiplex PCR reads in MiXCR, one entry per CDR3 protein. This table holds over 350,000 distinct CDR3 sequences, 85% to 90% found once. Bulk CD8+ and CD4+ cells came from magnetic negative isolation; CD8+ TEMRA by FACS.

V is TRBV18 and J is TRBJ2-3; TRBD1 is a possible D gene (6 bases). Material: CD8+ T cells from PBMCs. This sequence was found in a human donor with multiple sclerosis. DNA of the CDR3: TGTGCCAGCTCACTCGCCGACAGGTCGTGGGGCAGCACAGATACGCAGTATTTT. This sequence encodes CASSLADRSWGSTDTQYF.